The rows below give T cell receptor beta chains drawn from one sample of a study of a mutant IDH1 vaccine in newly diagnosed glioma. Assay: immunoSEQ multiplex PCR; the TCRdb copy retains only in-frame clones and omits some. The sample includes some 61,000 clones, roughly 84% seen only once; the top ten take roughly 12%. No antigen has been assigned to these receptors. Sequenced material: PBMCs, taken from a glioma patient whose treatment included an IDH1 peptide vaccine. The receptors come from a man between 18 and 29 years old with glioma. Each CDR3 is given with its conserved first and last residue. The order of the fields is CDR3 protein, CDR3 DNA, J gene, V gene, clone size, D gene. D genes are given only for firm matches. Some rows have no size entry. The others give once, few or many, or a class for an expanded clone.

CDR3: CSVKGASYTEAFF
DNA: TGCAGCGTTAAGGGGGCGTCTTACACTGAAGCTTTCTTT
J: TRBJ1-1
V: TRBV29-1
size: -
D: TRBD1

CDR3: CASSLSSGTNEKLFF
DNA: TGTGCCAGCAGCTTGAGCTCTGGAACTAATGAAAAACTGTTTTTT
J: TRBJ1-4
V: TRBV5-6
size: -
D: -

CDR3: CASSQSGGGLGYTF
DNA: TGTGCCAGCAGCCAGAGTGGAGGAGGGCTTGGCTACACCTTC
J: TRBJ1-2
V: TRBV5-5
size: once
D: -

CDR3: CASSQDMRGLMNTEAFF
DNA: TGCGCCAGCAGCCAAGATATGAGGGGGCTAATGAACACTGAAGCTTTCTTT
J: TRBJ1-1
V: TRBV4-3
size: -
D: TRBD1

CDR3: CASSIGQDYGYTF
DNA: TGTGCCAGTAGTATAGGCCAAGACTATGGCTACACCTTC
J: TRBJ1-2
V: TRBV19
size: -
D: -

CDR3: CASSLDPTPGQARAYEQYF
DNA: TGTGCCAGCAGCTTAGATCCCACTCCTGGACAGGCCCGGGCGTACGAGCAGTACTTC
J: TRBJ2-7
V: TRBV11-3
size: -
D: TRBD1

CDR3: CASSPGTAETQYF
DNA: TGTGCCAGCAGCCCCGGGACAGCTGAGACCCAGTACTTC
J: TRBJ2-5
V: TRBV7-9
size: -
D: TRBD1

CDR3: CAISASRSSGVLGDTQYF
DNA: TGTGCCATCAGTGCCTCCCGAAGTTCGGGGGTCTTAGGAGATACGCAGTATTTT
J: TRBJ2-3
V: TRBV10-3
size: -
D: -

CDR3: CASIATGTLYNEQFF
DNA: TGTGCCAGCATCGCGACAGGGACCCTCTACAATGAGCAGTTCTTC
J: TRBJ2-1
V: TRBV6-5
size: -
D: TRBD1

CDR3: CASSPGQMNTEAFF
DNA: TGTGCCAGCAGTCCGGGACAGATGAACACTGAAGCTTTCTTT
J: TRBJ1-1
V: TRBV27
size: many
D: TRBD1

CDR3: CASSPLAGVSTEAFF
DNA: TGTGCCAGCAGCCCCCTGGCTGGGGTATCCACTGAAGCTTTCTTT
J: TRBJ1-1
V: TRBV14
size: many
D: -

CDR3: CASSPRTGGRNTEAFF
DNA: TGTGCCAGCAGCCCGCGGACAGGGGGCAGGAACACTGAAGCTTTCTTT
J: TRBJ1-1
V: TRBV4-2
size: -
D: TRBD1

CDR3: CASSPPEAVGTQYF
DNA: TGTGCCAGCTCACCACCGGAGGCGGTGGGGACCCAGTACTTC
J: TRBJ2-5
V: TRBV18
size: -
D: -

CDR3: CAVGDRTYEQYF
DNA: TGTGCCGTGGGGGACAGAACCTACGAGCAGTACTTC
J: TRBJ2-7
V: TRBV7-6
size: once
D: TRBD1

CDR3: CSVKSPGFYEQYF
DNA: TGCAGCGTTAAAAGTCCGGGATTCTACGAGCAGTACTTC
J: TRBJ2-7
V: TRBV29-1
size: -
D: -

CDR3: CASSSRGEGNTIYF
DNA: TGTGCCAGCAGCTCCCGGGGAGAGGGGAACACCATATATTTT
J: TRBJ1-3
V: TRBV5-4
size: -
D: -

CDR3: CASSFPAGTGREAFF
DNA: TGTGCCAGCAGCTTCCCCGCCGGGACAGGCCGTGAAGCTTTCTTT
J: TRBJ1-1
V: TRBV7-2
size: -
D: TRBD1

CDR3: CASSSHNRGANTEAFF
DNA: TGCGCCAGCAGCTCCCATAACAGGGGGGCCAACACTGAAGCTTTCTTT
J: TRBJ1-1
V: TRBV5-1
size: once
D: TRBD1